This T cell receptor beta chain was observed in a study of cytomegalovirus exposure and HLA in healthy donors. Findings and limits, study-wide: With further analysis later on, most CMV-associated TCR beta chains appeared HLA-restricted. Across HLA loci, a later analysis found differing TCR association rates, with DRB1 most and HLA-C fewest.

The germline V gene has CDR1 SGDLS and CDR2 YYNGEE. Trimming at V came to 3 bases and at J to 5 bases, leaving 5 bases not matched to a gene. The CDR3 totals 14 residues. PCR was performed using 60 Vbeta and 13 Jbeta primers. TCRdb's copy holds only in-frame clones and misses some; the assay was immunoSEQ multiplex PCR. The sample lists about 130,000 clones; about 76% were seen once. With respect to this clone: The target antigen is unknown.

The sequencing input was PBMCs. This receptor was taken from a man in his forties in good health and CMV-seropositive. V gene TRBV9 combines with J gene TRBJ2-1; 7 bases are a match to TRBD2. CDR3 in amino acids: CASSGLADNNEQFF. The CDR3 DNA reads TGTGCCAGCAGCGGCCTAGCGGATAACAATGAGCAGTTCTTC. The full variable domain, rest sourced from reference TRBV9 and TRBJ2-1, is DSGVTQTPKHLITATGQRVTLRCSPRSGDLSVYWYQQSLDQGLQFLIQYYNGEERAKGNILERFSAQQFPDLHSELNLSSLELGDSALYFCASSGLADNNEQFFGPGTRLTVL.